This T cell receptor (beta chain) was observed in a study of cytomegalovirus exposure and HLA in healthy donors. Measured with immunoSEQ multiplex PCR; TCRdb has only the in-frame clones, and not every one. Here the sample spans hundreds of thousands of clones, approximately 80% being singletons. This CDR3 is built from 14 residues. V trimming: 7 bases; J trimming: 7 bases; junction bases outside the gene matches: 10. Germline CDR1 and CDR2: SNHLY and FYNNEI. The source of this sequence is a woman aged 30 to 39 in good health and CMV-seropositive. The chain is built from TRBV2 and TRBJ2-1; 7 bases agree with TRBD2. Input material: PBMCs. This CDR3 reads CASIAGSGRNEQFF. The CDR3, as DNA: TGTGCCAGCATAGCGGGTTCGGGCCGTAATGAGCAGTTCTTC.